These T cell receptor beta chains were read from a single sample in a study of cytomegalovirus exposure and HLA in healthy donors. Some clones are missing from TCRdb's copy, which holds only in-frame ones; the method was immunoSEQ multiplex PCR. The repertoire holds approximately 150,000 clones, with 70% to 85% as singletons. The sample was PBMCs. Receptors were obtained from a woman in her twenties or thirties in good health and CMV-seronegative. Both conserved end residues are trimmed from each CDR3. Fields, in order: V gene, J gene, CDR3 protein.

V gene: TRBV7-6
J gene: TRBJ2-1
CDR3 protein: ASSLSSGRAGEQF

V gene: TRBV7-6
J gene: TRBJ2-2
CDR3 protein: ASTNLAGGYHGELF

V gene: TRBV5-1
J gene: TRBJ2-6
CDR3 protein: ASSLDSHGANVLT

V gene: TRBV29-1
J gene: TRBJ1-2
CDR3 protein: SVKRPTANYGYT

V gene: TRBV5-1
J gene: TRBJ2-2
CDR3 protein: ASSWSSGRSSGELF

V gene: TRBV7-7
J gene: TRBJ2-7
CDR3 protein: VSSPGQRYEQY

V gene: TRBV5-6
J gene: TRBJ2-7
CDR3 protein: ASSGGGSYEQY

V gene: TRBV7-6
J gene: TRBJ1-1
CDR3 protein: ASSLAERDSLEAF

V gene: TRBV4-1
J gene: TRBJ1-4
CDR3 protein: ASSQRVLNEKLF

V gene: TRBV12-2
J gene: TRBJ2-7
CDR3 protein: ASRLGGLGDSSYEQY

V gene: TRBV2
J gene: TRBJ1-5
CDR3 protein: ASSRDRTGQPQH

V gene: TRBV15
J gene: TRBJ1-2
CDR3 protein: ATSRSTGDSYGYT

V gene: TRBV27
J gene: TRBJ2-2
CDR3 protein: ATARGMNTGELF

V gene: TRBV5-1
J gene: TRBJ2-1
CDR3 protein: ASSLAWGTSGGFNEQF

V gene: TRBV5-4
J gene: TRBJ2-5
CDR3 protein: ASSTGSGGKGETQY

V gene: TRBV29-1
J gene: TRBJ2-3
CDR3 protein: SVVPPGGLAGTSTQY

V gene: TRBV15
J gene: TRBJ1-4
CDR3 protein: ATSSKGTGEKLF

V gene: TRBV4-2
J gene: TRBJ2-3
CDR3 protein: ASSQAQGATDTQY

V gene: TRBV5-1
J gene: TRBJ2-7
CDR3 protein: ASSLGPGQGYYEQY

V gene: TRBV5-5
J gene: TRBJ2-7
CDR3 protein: ASSLAVGVSEQY

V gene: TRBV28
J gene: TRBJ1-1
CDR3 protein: ASSLLPLTEYTEAF

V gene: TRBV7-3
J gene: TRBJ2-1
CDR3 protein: ASSLGSGGGQF

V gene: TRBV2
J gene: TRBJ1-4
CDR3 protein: ASSGRTNEKLF

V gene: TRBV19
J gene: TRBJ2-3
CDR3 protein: ASSMGDRDTQY

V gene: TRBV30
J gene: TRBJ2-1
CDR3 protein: AWSSGGEQF

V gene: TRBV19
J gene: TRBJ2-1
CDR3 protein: ASTPSGGLGYEQF